One and the same sample provided the 23 T cell receptor beta chains below, sequenced in a study of shared clonotypes between healthy human individuals. Data came from immunoSEQ multiplex PCR; TCRdb stores just in-frame clones and leaves some out. The sample has about half a million clones; 79% are singletons. Sequencing used PBMCs. The receptors here all came from a middle-aged woman in good health. Some clones in this sample may be carry-over from other donors' samples.

The genes are TRBV27 and TRBJ1-5, with D uncertain. V lost 10 bases and J 2 bases, leaving 9 bases between the germline ends. CDR1 is MNHEY, CDR2 SMNVEV, per germline (reference sequence). The CDR3 covers 12 residues. CDR3 protein: CATRTGNQPQHF. The CDR3 DNA follows: TGTGCCACCCGTACGGGCAATCAGCCCCAGCATTTT.

The chain carries TRBV27 and TRBJ2-7, with 7 bases aligning to TRBD1. V shed 3 bases and J 3 bases; nucleotides not matched to a gene: 5. The V gene's germline CDR1 is MNHEY and CDR2 SMNVEV (reference sequence). The CDR3 runs 14 residues. CDR3 DNA: TGTGCCAGCAGTTTCTGGGACAGAATCTACGAGCAGTACTTC. This sequence encodes CASSFWDRIYEQYF.

This chain joins TRBV28 and TRBJ2-3, with TRBD2 as a possible D gene (6 bases). V lost 3 bases to trimming and J lost 7 bases, with 14 bases between them. CDR3 size: 14 residues. CDR1 and CDR2 from the germline V gene are MDHEN and SYDVKM. The CDR3 coding sequence is TGTGCCAGCAGTTTTTCGCAGGGAGGATATACGCAGTATTTT. Residues: CASSFSQGGYTQYF.

The gene calls are TRBV6-1 and TRBJ2-5, with 8 bases lining up with TRBD1. The CDR3 totals 14 residues. Germline V gene lookup returns CDR1 MNHNS and CDR2 SASEGT. V lost 5 bases and J lost 1; bases outside the gene matches: 3. The CDR3 nucleotides are TGTGCCAGCAGTCAGGACAGGGCCCAAGAGACCCAGTACTTC. Its protein product is CASSQDRAQETQYF.

V usage is TRBV4-1 and J usage is TRBJ2-7, with TRBD1 matching over 10 bases. The CDR3 is made up of 14 amino acids. Germline lookup yields CDR1 MGHRA and CDR2 YSYEKL. V shed 4 bases and J 3 bases; nucleotides not matched to a gene: 3. The CDR3 sequence is CASSRGQGDYEQYF. The CDR3, as DNA: TGCGCCAGCAGCCGCGGACAGGGGGACTACGAGCAGTACTTC.

The chain employs TRBV5-3 and TRBJ2-7; TRBD1 is a possible D gene (6 bases). TRBV5-3 belongs to the ORF category, with a function that is uncertain. This CDR3 is 14 amino acids long. With 4 bases removed from V and 0 bases from J, the gap between germline ends came to 11 bases. CDR3 in amino acids: CARSVTGNSYEQYF. The CDR3 DNA reads TGTGCCAGAAGCGTAACAGGGAACTCCTACGAGCAGTACTTC.

The V gene is TRBV4-3, the J gene TRBJ1-4; D is uncertain. Trimming pared 0 bases from V and 8 bases from J, leaving 7 bases between. The CDR3 sequence is 13 residues long. CDR1 is LGHNA, CDR2 YSLEER, per germline. CDR3 bases: TGCGCCAGCAGCCAAGACAGAATGGAAAAACTGTTTTTT. Its protein product is CASSQDRMEKLFF.

J is TRBJ1-1 and V is TRBV10-1; D gene unclear. There are 11 residues in the CDR3. Germline V gives CDR1 WNHNN, CDR2 SYGVQD (reference sequence). Trimming cost V 11 bases and J 0 bases, with 7 bases left between them. CDR3 amino acids: CARHMNTEAFF. CDR3 sequence (DNA): TGCGCCCGACATATGAACACTGAAGCTTTCTTT.

V usage is TRBV4-1 and J usage is TRBJ2-1; 7 bases align to TRBD2. CDR3 length equals 15 residues. Germline CDR1 MGHRA, CDR2 YSYEKL. V lost 4 bases, J lost 6 bases, and 9 bases stayed unmatched. CDR3 nucleotides: TGCGCCAGCAGCCCCAGCGGGACCCCGTCCAATGAGCAGTTCTTC. As protein: CASSPSGTPSNEQFF.

The gene calls are TRBV7-9 and TRBJ1-2; TRBD1 agrees at 7 bases. The CDR3 totals 15 residues. CDR1 and CDR2 (germline): SEHNR, FQNEAQ (reference sequence). The junction had 5 bases not matched to a gene; V was cut back by 1 base and J by 3 bases. The CDR3 sequence: CASSLDGQAYYGYTF. The CDR3 bases are TGTGCCAGCAGCTTAGACGGACAGGCGTACTATGGCTACACCTTC.

V and J are TRBV27 and TRBJ2-2; 9 bases are shared with TRBD1. The ends lost 7 bases at V and 1 base at J; junction bases unmatched: 13. The CDR3 has 18 amino acids. Looked up from germline, CDR1 is MNHEY and CDR2 is SMNVEV (reference sequence). The CDR3 here is CASKFTGSGQGNTGELFF. CDR3 in DNA: TGTGCCAGCAAGTTTACAGGGTCGGGACAGGGGAACACCGGGGAGCTGTTTTTT.

This clone appeared a few times. The J gene is TRBJ2-6, the V gene TRBV27; D ambiguous. Germline CDR1 reads MNHEY; CDR2 reads SMNVEV (reference sequence). V lost 9 bases to trimming and J lost 0 bases, with 12 bases between them. The CDR3 extends over 15 amino acids. The CDR3 sequence: CASRSGSSGANVLTF. The CDR3, as DNA: TGTGCCAGTAGATCGGGTAGCTCTGGGGCCAACGTCCTGACTTTC.

V and J are TRBV5-1 and TRBJ1-5; 10 positions agree with TRBD1. The CDR3 loop spans 18 amino acids. CDR1 and CDR2 from the germline V gene are SGHRS and YFSETQ. The junction had 11 bases not matched to a gene; V was cut back by 0 bases and J by 5 bases. The DNA for the CDR3 is TGCGCCAGCAGCTTGGGGCCGTCGACAGGGGGCTTTGATCAGCCCCAGCATTTT. It is translated as CASSLGPSTGGFDQPQHF.

The CDR3 bases are TGTGCCAGCAGCCCATCTAGCGGGGTATACAATGAGCAGTTCTTC. Protein product: CASSPSSGVYNEQFF. The chain links TRBV9 to TRBJ2-1; 9 nucleotides agree with TRBD2. V was pared by 4 bases and J by 4 bases, with 6 bases of the junction left unmatched. The CDR3 has 15 amino acids. CDR1 is SGDLS and CDR2 is YYNGEE in the germline V gene.

This chain uses TRBV27 with TRBJ2-4; weak D call: TRBD1 (6 bases). CDR1 MNHEY and CDR2 SMNVEV come from the germline V gene (reference sequence). V was shortened by 2 bases and J by 0 bases, with 14 bases between the two germline ends. CDR3 length equals 17 residues. The CDR3, as DNA: TGTGCCAGCAGTTTAGGACAGAACCGTTTAGCCAAAAACATTCAGTACTTC. It yields the protein CASSLGQNRLAKNIQYF.

The J gene is TRBJ1-2, the V gene TRBV7-8; 7 bases are a match to TRBD1. Trimming at V came to 7 bases and at J to 7 bases, leaving 9 bases not matched to a gene. This CDR3 region has 13 residues. In germline, CDR1 is SGHVS, CDR2 FQNEAQ. The CDR3 DNA reads as TGTGCCAGCACCTTGGACAGGAGCGTTGGCTACACCTTC. Translation gives CASTLDRSVGYTF.

This clone was observed a few times. CDR3 nucleotide sequence: TGCGCCAGCAGCTTGGGGGCGACCGGTGGGCAAGAGACCCAGTACTTC. This encodes CASSLGATGGQETQYF. J is TRBJ2-5 and V is TRBV5-1; no reliable D call. This CDR3 spans 16 amino acids. CDR1 and CDR2 (germline): SGHRS, YFSETQ. Between the trimmed V and J ends, which lost 0 bases and 2 bases, there was a span of 14 bases.

The chain couples TRBV6-1 to TRBJ2-7; D not resolved. This CDR3 is 12 amino acids long. Germline CDR1 reads MNHNS; CDR2 reads SASEGT. Between the trimmed V and J ends, which lost 11 bases and 3 bases, there was a span of 14 bases. CDR3 nucleotide sequence: TGTGCCTCGATGCTCGGGCACTACGAGCAGTACTTC. Encoded protein: CASMLGHYEQYF.

The rearrangement uses TRBV9 and TRBJ2-1; TRBD2 matches at 15 bases. CDR1 is SGDLS and CDR2 is YYNGEE in the germline V gene. This CDR3 spans 18 amino acids. V gave up 0 bases and J gave up 7 bases; unmatched junction bases: 8. CDR3 in DNA: TGTGCCAGCAGCGTAGGGGAGGGGACTAGCGGGAGGTGGAATGAGCAGTTCTTC. It translates to CASSVGEGTSGRWNEQFF.

This chain connects TRBV7-7 to TRBJ2-1, with D possibly being TRBD1 or TRBD2 (6 bases each). The CDR3 spans 13 residues. CDR1 SSHAT and CDR2 FNYEAQ come from the germline V gene (reference sequence). V lost 5 bases and J 5 bases, leaving 10 bases between the germline ends. This CDR3 is CASSAGHNNEQFF. DNA of the CDR3: TGTGCCAGCAGCGCGGGACACAACAATGAGCAGTTCTTC.

The V call is TRBV11-2, the J call TRBJ1-5, with a possible D match to TRBD1 (6 bases). V lost 0 bases and J 8 bases, leaving 11 bases between the germline ends. This CDR3 has 14 residues. CDR1 is SGHAT and CDR2 is FQNNGV in the germline V gene. The CDR3 DNA reads TGTGCCAGCAGCTTAGAACCAGGGGTGGAGCCCCAGCATTTT. Its translation is CASSLEPGVEPQHF.

V and J are TRBV19 and TRBJ1-1, with D perhaps TRBD1 (5 bases). This CDR3 contains 14 residues. V was cut by 5 bases and J by 5 bases, with 15 bases left in between. Germline CDR1 reads LNHDA; CDR2 reads SQIVND (reference sequence). The CDR3 nucleotides are TGTGCCAGTAGTCCCCGGGCTGGGGGAACTGAAGCTTTCTTT. Protein product: CASSPRAGGTEAFF.

As to this clone: Since a much larger clone is just one base distant, this may be a read error. The rearrangement uses TRBV28 and TRBJ2-7, with unresolved D. The CDR3 has 11 residues. V lost 3 bases and J 2 bases, leaving 2 bases between the germline ends. The germline V gene has CDR1 MDHEN and CDR2 SYDVKM. The CDR3: CASSFPYEQYF. CDR3 DNA: TGTGCCAGCAGTTTCCCCTACGAGCAGTACTTC.